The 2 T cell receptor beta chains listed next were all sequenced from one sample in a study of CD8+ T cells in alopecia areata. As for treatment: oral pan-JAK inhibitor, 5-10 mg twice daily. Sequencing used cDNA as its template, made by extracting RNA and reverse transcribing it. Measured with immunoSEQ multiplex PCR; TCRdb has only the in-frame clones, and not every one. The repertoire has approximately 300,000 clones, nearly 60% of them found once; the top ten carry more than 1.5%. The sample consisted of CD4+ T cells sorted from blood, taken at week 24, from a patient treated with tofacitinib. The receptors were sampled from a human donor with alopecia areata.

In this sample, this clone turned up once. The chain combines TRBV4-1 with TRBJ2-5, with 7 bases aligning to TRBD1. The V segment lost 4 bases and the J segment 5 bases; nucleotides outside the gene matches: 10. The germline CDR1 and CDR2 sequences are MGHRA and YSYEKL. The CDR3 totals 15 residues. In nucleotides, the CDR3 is TGCGCCAGCAGCCCCCTAAGACAGGGAAGGGAGACCCAGTACTTC. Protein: CASSPLRQGRETQYF.

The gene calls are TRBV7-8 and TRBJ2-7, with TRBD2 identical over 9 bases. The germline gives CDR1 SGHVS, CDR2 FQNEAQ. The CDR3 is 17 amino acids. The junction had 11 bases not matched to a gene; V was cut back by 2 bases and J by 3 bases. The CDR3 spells CASSLSSGAGGDYEQYF. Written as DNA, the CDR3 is TGTGCCAGCAGCTTATCTAGCGGGGCGGGAGGGGACTACGAGCAGTACTTC.